What follows describes a single T cell receptor beta chain. V lost 8 bases, J lost 6 bases, and 8 bases stayed unmatched. The CDR3 has 14 amino acids. The germline CDR1 and CDR2 sequences are SGDLS and YYNGEE. This entry belongs to a study of blood T cell repertoires in COVID-19. Study as a whole: COVID-19 samples, acute and convalescent, were from the United States, Italy and Spain. T cells, B-cell-depleted T cells, or PBMCs supplied cDNA or gDNA.

In the original workflow: From reference gene primer amplification, estimates of nucleated cell counts were derived. The repertoire was sequenced with immunoSEQ multiplex PCR; TCRdb's copy has only in-frame clones and lacks some. The V and J calls and the clone size are those of that table, but D and trimming were determined from the DNA. This table holds roughly 77,000 clones, approximately 90% found once. This chain uses TRBV9 with TRBJ2-3, with 11 bases that match TRBD2. This receptor was obtained from a woman aged 80 or over with active COVID-19. The material sequenced was peripheral blood. This CDR3 reads CASNSGRAWDTQYF. The CDR3 nucleotides read TGTGCCAGTAATAGCGGGAGGGCTTGGGATACGCAGTATTTT.